The entry below gives a single TCR beta chain sequence along with its context. Its antigen is unknown. These data are taken from a study of T cells in Graves' hyperthyroidism and ophthalmopathy. Points from the study as a whole: Before onset, by a median of approximately 6.8 months, the model predicted ophthalmopathy.

The CDR3 contains 12 residues. Looked up from germline, CDR1 is LGHNA and CDR2 is YNFKEQ. V shed 3 bases and J shed 6 bases, with 9 bases lying between them. TCR beta CDR3 region amplification was performed from RNA transcripts. The primer set for the first-round RT-PCR of the TCR CDR3 was HTBI. A single record per CDR3 protein comes from TCRdb applying MiXCR to the multiplex PCR reads. This sample has about half a million distinct CDR3 sequences, with less than 25% found just once. Patients aged 18 to 65 with hyperthyroidism were newly diagnosed, with duration under 2 months. PBMCs were sourced from roughly 10 ml fresh peripheral blood.

Source material: blood. This clonotype was obtained from a young man with Graves' hyperthyroidism. The chain joins TRBV4-2 to TRBJ2-7, with D perhaps matching TRBD1 (5 bases). The CDR3 loop is CASSHRVSEQYF. The CDR3 bases are TGTGCCAGCAGCCACAGGGTTTCCGAGCAGTACTTC.